This T cell receptor beta chain was sequenced in a study of T cell responses to AZD1222 COVID-19 vaccine. Profiled with immunoSEQ multiplex PCR; TCRdb holds only in-frame clones, not every one. This table has about 150,000 clones, nearly 95% appearing once. The length of the CDR3 is 8 residues. CDR1 is LNHDA and CDR2 is SQIVND in the germline V gene (reference sequence). V dropped 7 bases and J dropped 7 bases, with 2 bases sitting between them. The V gene is TRBV19, the J gene TRBJ2-7, with D unclear. The sequence was collected from an adult in good health. The sample here was peripheral blood, taken on day 0 of AZD1222 vaccination. The chain's CDR3 is CASIEQYF. CDR3 nucleotides: TGTGCCAGTATTGAGCAGTACTTC.